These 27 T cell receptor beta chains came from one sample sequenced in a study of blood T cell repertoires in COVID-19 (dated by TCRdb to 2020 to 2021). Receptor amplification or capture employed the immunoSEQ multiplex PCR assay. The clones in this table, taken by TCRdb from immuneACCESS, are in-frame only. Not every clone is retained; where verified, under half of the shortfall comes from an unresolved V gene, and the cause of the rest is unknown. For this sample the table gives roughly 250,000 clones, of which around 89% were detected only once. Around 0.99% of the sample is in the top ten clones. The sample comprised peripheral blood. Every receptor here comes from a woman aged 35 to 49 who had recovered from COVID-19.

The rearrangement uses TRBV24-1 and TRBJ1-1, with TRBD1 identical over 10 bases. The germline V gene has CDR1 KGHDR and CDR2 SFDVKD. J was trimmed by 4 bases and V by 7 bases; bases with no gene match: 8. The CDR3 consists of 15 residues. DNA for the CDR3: TGTGCCACCAGACCCGGGACAGGGGATCGCACTGAAGCTTTCTTT. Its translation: CATRPGTGDRTEAFF.

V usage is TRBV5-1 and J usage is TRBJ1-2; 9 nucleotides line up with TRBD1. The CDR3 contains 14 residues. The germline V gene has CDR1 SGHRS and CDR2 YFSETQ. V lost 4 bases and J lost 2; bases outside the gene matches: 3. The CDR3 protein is CASSPDRGNYGYTF. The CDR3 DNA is TGCGCCAGCAGCCCCGACAGGGGGAACTATGGCTACACCTTC.

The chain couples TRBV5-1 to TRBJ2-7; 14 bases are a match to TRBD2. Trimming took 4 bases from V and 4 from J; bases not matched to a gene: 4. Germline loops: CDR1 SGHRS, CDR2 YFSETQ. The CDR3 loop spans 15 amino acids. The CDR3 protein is CASSRGTSGSYEQYF. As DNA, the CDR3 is TGCGCCAGCAGCCGGGGGACTAGCGGGAGTTACGAGCAGTACTTC.

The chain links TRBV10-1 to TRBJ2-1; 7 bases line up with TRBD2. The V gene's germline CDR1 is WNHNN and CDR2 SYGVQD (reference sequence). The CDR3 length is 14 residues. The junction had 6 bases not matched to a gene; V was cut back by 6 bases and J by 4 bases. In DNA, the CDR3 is TGCGCCAGCAGCGCTGGGGGGGGATACAATGAGCAGTTCTTC. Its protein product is CASSAGGGYNEQFF.

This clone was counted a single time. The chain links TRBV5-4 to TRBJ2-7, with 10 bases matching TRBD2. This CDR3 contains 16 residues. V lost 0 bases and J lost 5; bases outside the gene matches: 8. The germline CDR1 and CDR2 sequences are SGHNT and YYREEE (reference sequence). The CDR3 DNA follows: TGTGCCAGCAGCTTGGCCCTGGTAGCGGGAGGCCACGAGCAGTACTTC. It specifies CASSLALVAGGHEQYF.

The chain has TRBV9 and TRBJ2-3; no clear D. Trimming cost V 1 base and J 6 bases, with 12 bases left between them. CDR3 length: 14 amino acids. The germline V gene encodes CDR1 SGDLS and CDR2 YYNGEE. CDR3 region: CASSVLVSSDTQYF. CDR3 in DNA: TGTGCCAGCAGCGTATTGGTGAGTTCGGATACGCAGTATTTT.

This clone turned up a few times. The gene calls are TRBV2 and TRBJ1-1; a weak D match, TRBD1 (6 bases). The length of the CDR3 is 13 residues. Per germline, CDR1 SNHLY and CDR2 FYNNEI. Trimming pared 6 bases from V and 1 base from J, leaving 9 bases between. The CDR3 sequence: CASRATGNTEAFF. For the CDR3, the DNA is TGTGCCAGCAGAGCGACAGGGAACACTGAAGCTTTCTTT.

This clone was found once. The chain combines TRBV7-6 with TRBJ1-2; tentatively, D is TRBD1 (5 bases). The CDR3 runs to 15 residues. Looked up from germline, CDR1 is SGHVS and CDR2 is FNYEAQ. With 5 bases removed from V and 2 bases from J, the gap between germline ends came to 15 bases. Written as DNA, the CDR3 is TGTGCCAGCAGCCCCAGGGCGACCGGGAACTATGGCTACACCTTC. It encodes CASSPRATGNYGYTF.

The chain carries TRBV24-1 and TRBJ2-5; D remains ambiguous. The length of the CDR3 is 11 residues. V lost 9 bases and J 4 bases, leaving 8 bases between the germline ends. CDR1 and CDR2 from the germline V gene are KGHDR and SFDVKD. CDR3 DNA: TGTGCCACCGAGGTAGGAGAGACCCAGTACTTC. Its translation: CATEVGETQYF.

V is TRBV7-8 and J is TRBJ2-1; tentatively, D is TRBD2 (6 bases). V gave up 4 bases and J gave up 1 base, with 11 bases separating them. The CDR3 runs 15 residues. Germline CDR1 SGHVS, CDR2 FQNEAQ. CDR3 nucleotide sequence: TGTGCCAGCAGCTGGATGGGGGGATCCTACAATGAGCAGTTCTTC. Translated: CASSWMGGSYNEQFF.

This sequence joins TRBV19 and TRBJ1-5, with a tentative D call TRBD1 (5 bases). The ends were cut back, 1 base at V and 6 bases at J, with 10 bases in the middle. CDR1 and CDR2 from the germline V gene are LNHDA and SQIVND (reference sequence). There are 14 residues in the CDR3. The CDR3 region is CASSIGGGRQPQHF. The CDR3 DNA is TGTGCCAGTAGTATAGGGGGCGGACGTCAGCCCCAGCATTTT.

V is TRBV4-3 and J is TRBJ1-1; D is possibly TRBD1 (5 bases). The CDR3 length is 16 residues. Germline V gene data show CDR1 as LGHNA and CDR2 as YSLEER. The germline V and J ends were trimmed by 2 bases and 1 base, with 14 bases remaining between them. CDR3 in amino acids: CASSQRYRGGNTEAFF. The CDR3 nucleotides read TGCGCCAGCAGCCAAAGGTACCGGGGGGGGAACACTGAAGCTTTCTTT.

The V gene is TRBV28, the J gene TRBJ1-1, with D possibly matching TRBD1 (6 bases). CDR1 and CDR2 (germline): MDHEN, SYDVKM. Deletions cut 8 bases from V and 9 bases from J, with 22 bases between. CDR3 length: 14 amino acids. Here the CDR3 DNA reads TGTGCCAGCGTAACCTCCCGGGACACAAGACAAGCTTTCTTT. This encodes CASVTSRDTRQAFF.

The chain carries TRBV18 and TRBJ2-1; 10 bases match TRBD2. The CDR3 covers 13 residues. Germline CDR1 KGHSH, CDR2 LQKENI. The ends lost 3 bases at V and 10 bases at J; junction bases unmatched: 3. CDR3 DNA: TGTGCCAGCTCACCGATTAGCGGGAGGGAGCAGTTCTTC. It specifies CASSPISGREQFF. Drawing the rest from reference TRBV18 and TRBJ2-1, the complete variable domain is NAGVMQNPRHLVRRRGQEARLRCSPMKGHSHVYWYRQLPEEGLKFMVYLQKENIIDESGMPKERFSAEFPKEGPSILRIQQVVRGDSAAYFCASSPISGREQFFGPGTRLTVL.

The CDR3: CASSYRSGESSYNEQFF. In nucleotides, the CDR3 is TGTGCCAGCAGTTACAGGTCGGGGGAAAGCTCCTACAATGAGCAGTTCTTC. The V call is TRBV6-2 or TRBV6-3, the J call TRBJ2-1; D might be TRBD2 (6 bases). V lost 2 bases and J lost 0, with 14 bases in between. This CDR3 contains 17 residues. Germline CDR1 and CDR2: MNHEY and SVGEGT.

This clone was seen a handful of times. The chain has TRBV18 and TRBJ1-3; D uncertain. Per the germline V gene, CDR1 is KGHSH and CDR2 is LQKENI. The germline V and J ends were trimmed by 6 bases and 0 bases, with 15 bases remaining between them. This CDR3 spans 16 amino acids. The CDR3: CASSPGAGSSGNTIYF. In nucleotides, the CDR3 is TGTGCCAGCTCGCCGGGAGCCGGGAGCTCTGGAAACACCATATATTTT.

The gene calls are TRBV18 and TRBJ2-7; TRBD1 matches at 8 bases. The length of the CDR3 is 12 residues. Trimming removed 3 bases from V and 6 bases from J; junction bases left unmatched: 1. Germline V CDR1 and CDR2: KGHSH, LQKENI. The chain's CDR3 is CASSPGTGEQYV. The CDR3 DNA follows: TGTGCCAGCTCACCTGGGACAGGCGAGCAGTACGTC.

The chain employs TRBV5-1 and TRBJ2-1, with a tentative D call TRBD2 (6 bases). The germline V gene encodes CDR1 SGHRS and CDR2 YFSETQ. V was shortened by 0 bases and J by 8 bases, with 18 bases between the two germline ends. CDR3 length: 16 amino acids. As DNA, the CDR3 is TGCGCCAGCAGCTTGGCCGGGACTCGGGAAGGCTATGAGCAGTTCTTC. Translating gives CASSLAGTREGYEQFF.

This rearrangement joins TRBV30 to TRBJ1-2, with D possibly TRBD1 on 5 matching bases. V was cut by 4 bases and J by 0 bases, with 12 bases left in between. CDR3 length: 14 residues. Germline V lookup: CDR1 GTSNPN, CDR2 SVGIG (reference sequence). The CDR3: CAWTSGGTNYGYTF. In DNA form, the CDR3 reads TGTGCCTGGACCTCCGGGGGGACTAACTATGGCTACACCTTC.

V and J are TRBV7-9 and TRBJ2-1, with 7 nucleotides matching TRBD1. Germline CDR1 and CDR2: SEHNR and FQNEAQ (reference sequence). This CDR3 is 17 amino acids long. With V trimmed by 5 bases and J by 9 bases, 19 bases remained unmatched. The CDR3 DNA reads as TGTGCCAGCAGCCAAACGGACCGGACAGGATCGTACGGTGAGCAGTTCTTC. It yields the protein CASSQTDRTGSYGEQFF.

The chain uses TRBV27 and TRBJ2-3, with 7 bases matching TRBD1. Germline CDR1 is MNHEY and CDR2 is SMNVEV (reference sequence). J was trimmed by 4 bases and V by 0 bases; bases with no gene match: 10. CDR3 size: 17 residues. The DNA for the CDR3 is TGTGCCAGCAGTTTATCTGGCAGGGGGTCGTTCGCAGATACGCAGTATTTT. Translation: CASSLSGRGSFADTQYF.

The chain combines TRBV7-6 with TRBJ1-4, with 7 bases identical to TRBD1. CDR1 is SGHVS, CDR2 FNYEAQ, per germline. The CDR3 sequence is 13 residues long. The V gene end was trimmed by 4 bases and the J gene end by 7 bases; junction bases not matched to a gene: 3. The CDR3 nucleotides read TGTGCCAGCAGCTCCGGGACAGCTGAAAAACTGTTTTTT. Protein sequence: CASSSGTAEKLFF.

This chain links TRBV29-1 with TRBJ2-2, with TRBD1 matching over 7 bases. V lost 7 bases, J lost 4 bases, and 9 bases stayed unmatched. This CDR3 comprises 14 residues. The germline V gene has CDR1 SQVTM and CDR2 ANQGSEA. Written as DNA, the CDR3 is TGCAGCGGGGGAACAGGGGTAGGCACCGGGGAGCTGTTTTTT. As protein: CSGGTGVGTGELFF.

CDR3 protein: CAWSVLVDTQYF. CDR3 DNA: TGTGCCTGGAGTGTACTTGTAGATACGCAGTATTTT. The chain joins TRBV30 to TRBJ2-3; unclear D gene. Germline CDR1 reads GTSNPN; CDR2 reads SVGIG (reference sequence). CDR3 size: 12 residues. Trimming stripped 0 bases from V and 5 bases from J, with 6 bases between.

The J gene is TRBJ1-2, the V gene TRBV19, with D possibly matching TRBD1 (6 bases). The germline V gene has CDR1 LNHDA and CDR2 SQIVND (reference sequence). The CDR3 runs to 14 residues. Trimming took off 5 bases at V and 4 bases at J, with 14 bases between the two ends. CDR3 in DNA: TGTGCCAGTAGTCCGTTCACAGGGCCCTATGGCTACACCTTC. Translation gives CASSPFTGPYGYTF.

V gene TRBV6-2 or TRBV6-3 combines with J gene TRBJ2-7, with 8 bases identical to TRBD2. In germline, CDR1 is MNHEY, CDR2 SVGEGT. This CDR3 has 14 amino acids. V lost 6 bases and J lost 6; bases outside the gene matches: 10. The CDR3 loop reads CASSIPERGREQYF. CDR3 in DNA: TGTGCCAGCAGCATACCCGAGCGGGGGCGCGAGCAGTACTTC.

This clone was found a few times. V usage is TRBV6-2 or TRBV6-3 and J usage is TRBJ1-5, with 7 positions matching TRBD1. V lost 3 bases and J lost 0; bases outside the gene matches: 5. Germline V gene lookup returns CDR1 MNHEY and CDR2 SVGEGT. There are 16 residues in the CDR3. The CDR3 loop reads CASSYGRGVSNQPQHF. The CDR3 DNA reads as TGTGCCAGCAGTTATGGCAGGGGGGTTAGCAATCAGCCCCAGCATTTT.